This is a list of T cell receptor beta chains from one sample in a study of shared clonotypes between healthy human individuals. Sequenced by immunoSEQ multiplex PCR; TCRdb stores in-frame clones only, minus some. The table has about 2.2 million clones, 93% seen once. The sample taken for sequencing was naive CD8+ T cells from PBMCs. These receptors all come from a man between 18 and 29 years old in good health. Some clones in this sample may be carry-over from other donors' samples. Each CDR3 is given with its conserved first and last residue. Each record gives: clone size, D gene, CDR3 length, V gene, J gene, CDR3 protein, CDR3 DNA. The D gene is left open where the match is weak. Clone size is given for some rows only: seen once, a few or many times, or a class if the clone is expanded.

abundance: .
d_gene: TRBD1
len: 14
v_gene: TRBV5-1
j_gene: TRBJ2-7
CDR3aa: CASSPGQGGYEQYF
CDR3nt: TGCGCCAGCAGCCCTGGACAGGGTGGATACGAGCAGTACTTC

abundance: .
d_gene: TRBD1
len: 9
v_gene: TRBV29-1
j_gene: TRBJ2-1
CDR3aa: CSVEGQGIF
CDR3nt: TGCAGCGTTGAGGGACAGGGAATCTTC

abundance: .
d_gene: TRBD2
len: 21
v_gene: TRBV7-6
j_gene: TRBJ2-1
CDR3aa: CASSLAPPRPAGEGTYNEQFF
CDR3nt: TGTGCCAGCAGCTTAGCCCCCCCTAGGCCAGCGGGAGAAGGTACCTACAATGAGCAGTTCTTC

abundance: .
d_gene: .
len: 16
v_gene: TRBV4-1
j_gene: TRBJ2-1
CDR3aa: CASSPEGLRLYNEQFF
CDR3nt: TGCGCCAGCAGCCCAGAGGGACTTCGATTATACAATGAGCAGTTCTTC

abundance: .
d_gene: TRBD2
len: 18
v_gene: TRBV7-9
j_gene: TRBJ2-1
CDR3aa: CASSKEDSGAYSYNEQFF
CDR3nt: TGTGCCAGCAGCAAAGAGGATAGCGGGGCCTACTCCTACAATGAGCAGTTCTTC

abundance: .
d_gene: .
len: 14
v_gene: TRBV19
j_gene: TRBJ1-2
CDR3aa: CASSMRPDNYGYTF
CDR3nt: TGTGCCAGTAGTATGAGGCCAGACAACTATGGCTACACCTTC

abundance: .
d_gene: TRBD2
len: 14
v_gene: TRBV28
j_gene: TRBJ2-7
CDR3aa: CASSLSAGAYEQYF
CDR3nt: TGTGCCAGCAGTTTATCGGCGGGGGCCTACGAGCAGTACTTC

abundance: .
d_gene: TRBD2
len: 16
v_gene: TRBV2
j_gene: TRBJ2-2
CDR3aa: CASRPKAGANTGELFF
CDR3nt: TGTGCCAGCAGACCCAAAGCGGGAGCGAACACCGGGGAGCTGTTTTTT

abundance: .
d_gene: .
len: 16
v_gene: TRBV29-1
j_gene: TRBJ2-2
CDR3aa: CSVEGGIGGGTGELFF
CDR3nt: TGCAGCGTTGAAGGCGGGATTGGGGGAGGAACCGGGGAGCTGTTTTTT

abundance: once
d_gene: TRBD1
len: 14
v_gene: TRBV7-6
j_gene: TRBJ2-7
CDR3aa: CASSSRDRVNEQYF
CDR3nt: TGTGCCAGCAGCTCCCGGGACAGGGTAAACGAGCAGTACTTC

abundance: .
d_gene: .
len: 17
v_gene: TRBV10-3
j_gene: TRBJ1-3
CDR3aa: CAISESLPGGSGNTIYF
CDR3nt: TGTGCCATCAGTGAGTCTCTCCCAGGAGGCTCTGGAAACACCATATATTTT

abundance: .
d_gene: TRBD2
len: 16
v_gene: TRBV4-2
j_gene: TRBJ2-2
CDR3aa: CASSQDLGEGAGELFF
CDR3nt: TGTGCCAGCAGCCAAGATTTGGGGGAGGGTGCCGGGGAGCTGTTTTTT

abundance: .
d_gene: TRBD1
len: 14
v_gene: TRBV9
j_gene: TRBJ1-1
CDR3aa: CASSLGQGNTEAFF
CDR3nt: TGTGCCAGCAGCCTTGGACAGGGGAACACTGAAGCTTTCTTT

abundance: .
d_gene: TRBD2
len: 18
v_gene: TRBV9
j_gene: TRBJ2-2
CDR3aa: CASSVSGAGGLKTGELFF
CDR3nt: TGTGCCAGCAGCGTTTCTGGGGCGGGAGGGTTGAAGACCGGGGAGCTGTTTTTT

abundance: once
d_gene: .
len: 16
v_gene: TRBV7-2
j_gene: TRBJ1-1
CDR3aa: CASRKGGGLMMAEAFF
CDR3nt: TGTGCCAGCAGGAAGGGAGGGGGGCTGATGATGGCTGAAGCTTTCTTT

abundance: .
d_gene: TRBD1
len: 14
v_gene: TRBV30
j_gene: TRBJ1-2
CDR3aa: CAWSGRDSLNDYTF
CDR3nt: TGTGCCTGGAGTGGGCGGGACAGTTTAAATGACTACACCTTC

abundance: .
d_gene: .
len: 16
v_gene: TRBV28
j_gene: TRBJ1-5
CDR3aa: CASSLLDTNSNQPQHF
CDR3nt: TGTGCCAGCAGTTTATTAGACACAAATAGCAATCAGCCCCAGCATTTT

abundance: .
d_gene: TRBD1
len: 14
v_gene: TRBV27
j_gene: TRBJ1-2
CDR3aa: CASSLNRDRRGYTF
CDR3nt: TGTGCCAGCAGTCTCAACCGGGACAGGAGGGGCTACACCTTC

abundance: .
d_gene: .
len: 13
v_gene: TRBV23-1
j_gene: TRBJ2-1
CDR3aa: CASSPGQYNEQFF
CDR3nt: TGCGCCAGCAGTCCCGGGCAGTACAATGAGCAGTTCTTC

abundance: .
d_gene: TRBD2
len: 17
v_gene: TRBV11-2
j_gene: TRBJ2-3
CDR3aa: CASSRGVAGTIGDTQYF
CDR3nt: TGTGCCAGCAGCCGGGGAGTAGCGGGTACTATAGGGGATACGCAGTATTTT

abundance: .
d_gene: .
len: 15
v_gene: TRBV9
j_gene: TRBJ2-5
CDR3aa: CASSLYGGGGETQYF
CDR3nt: TGTGCCAGCAGCCTATACGGCGGAGGGGGAGAGACCCAGTACTTC

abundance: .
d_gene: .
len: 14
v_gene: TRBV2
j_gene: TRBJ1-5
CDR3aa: CASSEVRFNQPQHF
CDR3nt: TGTGCCAGCAGTGAGGTCCGATTCAATCAGCCCCAGCATTTT

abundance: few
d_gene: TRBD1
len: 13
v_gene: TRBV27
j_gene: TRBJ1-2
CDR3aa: CASSLDRAYGYTF
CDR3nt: TGTGCCAGCAGTTTGGACAGGGCCTATGGCTACACCTTC

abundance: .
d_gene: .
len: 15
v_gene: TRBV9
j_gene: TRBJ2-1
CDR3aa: CASSEASMMIDEQFF
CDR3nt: TGTGCCAGCAGCGAGGCTAGTATGATGATAGATGAGCAGTTCTTC

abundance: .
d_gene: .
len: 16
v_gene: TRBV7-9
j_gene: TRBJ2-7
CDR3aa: CASSPPAGKVIHEQYF
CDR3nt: TGTGCCAGCAGCCCCCCCGCGGGGAAGGTAATTCACGAGCAGTACTTC

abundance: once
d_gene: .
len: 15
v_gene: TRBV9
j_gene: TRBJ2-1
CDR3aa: CASSVDGYSRNEQFF
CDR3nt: TGTGCCAGCAGCGTAGATGGTTACTCCCGCAATGAGCAGTTCTTC

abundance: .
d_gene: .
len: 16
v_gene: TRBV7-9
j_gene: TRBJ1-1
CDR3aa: CASSRMRIQGDTEAFF
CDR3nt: TGTGCCAGCAGCCGAATGAGGATCCAGGGCGACACTGAAGCTTTCTTT

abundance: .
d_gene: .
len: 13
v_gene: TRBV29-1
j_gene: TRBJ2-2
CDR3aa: CSVRAGRTGELFF
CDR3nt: TGCAGCGTTCGCGCGGGACGGACCGGGGAGCTGTTTTTT

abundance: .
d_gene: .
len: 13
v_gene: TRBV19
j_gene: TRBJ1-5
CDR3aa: CASSISADQPQHF
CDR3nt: TGTGCCAGTAGTATATCAGCTGATCAGCCCCAGCATTTT

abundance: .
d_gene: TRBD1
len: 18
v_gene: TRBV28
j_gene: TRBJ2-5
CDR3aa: CASSPRQGVPADGETQYF
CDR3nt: TGTGCCAGCAGCCCTCGACAGGGGGTACCTGCAGATGGAGAGACCCAGTACTTC

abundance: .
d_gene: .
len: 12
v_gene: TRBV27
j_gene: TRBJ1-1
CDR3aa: CASSEGNTEAFF
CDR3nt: TGTGCCAGCAGTGAGGGGAACACTGAAGCTTTCTTT

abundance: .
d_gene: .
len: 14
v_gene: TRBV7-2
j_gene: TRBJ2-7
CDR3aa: CASSPRAPYYEQYF
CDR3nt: TGTGCCAGCAGCCCCAGGGCTCCTTACTACGAGCAGTACTTC

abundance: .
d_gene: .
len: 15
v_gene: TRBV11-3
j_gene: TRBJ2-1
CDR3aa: CASSLDGSLGNEQFF
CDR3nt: TGTGCCAGCAGCTTAGATGGAAGTCTAGGCAATGAGCAGTTCTTC

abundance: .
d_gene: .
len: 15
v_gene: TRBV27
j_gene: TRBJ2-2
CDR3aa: CASSLWGANTGELFF
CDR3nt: TGTGCCAGCAGTCTTTGGGGGGCGAACACCGGGGAGCTGTTTTTT

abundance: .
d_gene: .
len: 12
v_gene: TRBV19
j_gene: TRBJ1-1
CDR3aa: CASSKTTGEAFF
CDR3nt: TGTGCCAGTAGTAAGACGACAGGTGAAGCTTTCTTT

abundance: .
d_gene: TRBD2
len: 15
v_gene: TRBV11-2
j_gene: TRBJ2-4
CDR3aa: CASSLEGGRVDIQYF
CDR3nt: TGTGCCAGCAGCTTAGAGGGTGGGAGGGTCGACATTCAGTACTTC

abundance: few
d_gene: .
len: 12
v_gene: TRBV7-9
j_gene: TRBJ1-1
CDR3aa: CASSYGTAEAFF
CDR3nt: TGTGCCAGCAGCTACGGGACGGCTGAAGCTTTCTTT

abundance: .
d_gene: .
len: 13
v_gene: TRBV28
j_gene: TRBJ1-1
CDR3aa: CASSLHRGTEAFF
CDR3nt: TGTGCCAGCAGTTTACATCGCGGGACTGAAGCTTTCTTT

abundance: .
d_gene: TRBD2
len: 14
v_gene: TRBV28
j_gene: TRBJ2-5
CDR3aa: CASSFTPTNERGYF
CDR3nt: TGTGCCAGCAGTTTCACCCCTACTAACGAGCGGGGGTACTTC

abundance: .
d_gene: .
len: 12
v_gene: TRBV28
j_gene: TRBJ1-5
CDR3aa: CASSLVNQPQHF
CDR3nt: TGTGCCAGCAGTTTAGTTAATCAGCCCCAGCATTTT

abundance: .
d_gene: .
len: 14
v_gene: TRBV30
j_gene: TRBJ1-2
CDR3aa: CAWKLQATNYGYTF
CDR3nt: TGTGCCTGGAAGCTACAGGCCACTAACTATGGCTACACCTTC

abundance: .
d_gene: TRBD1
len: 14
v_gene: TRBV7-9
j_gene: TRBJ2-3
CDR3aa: CASSQTRTGGLEYF
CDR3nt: TGTGCCAGCAGCCAAACGAGGACAGGGGGGCTTGAGTATTTT

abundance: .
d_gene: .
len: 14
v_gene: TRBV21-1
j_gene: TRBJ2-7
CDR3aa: CASRRVGSIYEQYF
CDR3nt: TGTGCCAGCAGGAGGGTGGGGTCGATCTACGAGCAGTACTTC

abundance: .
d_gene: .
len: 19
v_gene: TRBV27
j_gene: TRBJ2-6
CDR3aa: CASSFLKSKQGPGANVLTF
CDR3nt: TGTGCCAGCAGTTTCCTTAAATCAAAACAGGGCCCTGGGGCCAACGTCCTGACTTTC

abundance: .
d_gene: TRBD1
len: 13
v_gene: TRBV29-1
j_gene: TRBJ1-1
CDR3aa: CSANRGVNTEAFF
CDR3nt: TGCAGCGCCAACAGGGGGGTGAACACTGAAGCTTTCTTT

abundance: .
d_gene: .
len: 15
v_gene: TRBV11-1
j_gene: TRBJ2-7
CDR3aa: CASSLGVFEETEQYF
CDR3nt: TGTGCCAGCAGCTTAGGGGTATTTGAAGAAACCGAGCAGTACTTC

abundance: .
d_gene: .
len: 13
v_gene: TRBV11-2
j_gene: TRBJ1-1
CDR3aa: CASSLDRGTEAFF
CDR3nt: TGTGCCAGCAGCTTAGATCGAGGGACTGAAGCTTTCTTT

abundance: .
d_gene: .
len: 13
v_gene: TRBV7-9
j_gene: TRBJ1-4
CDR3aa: CASSLPVNEKLFF
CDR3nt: TGTGCCAGCAGCTTACCGGTAAATGAAAAACTGTTTTTT

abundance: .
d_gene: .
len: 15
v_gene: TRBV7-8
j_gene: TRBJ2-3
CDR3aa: CASSPRGAPTDTQYF
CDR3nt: TGTGCCAGCAGCCCCAGGGGGGCACCCACAGATACGCAGTATTTT

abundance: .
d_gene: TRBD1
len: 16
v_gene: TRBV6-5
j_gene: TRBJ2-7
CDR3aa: CASSYLDRAQSYEQYF
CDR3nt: TGTGCCAGCAGTTACCTAGACAGGGCCCAATCCTACGAGCAGTACTTC